This T cell receptor beta chain emerged from a study of Graves' ophthalmopathy and Graves' hyperthyroidism (dated by TCRdb to the late 2010s). A note on the overall study: Hyperthyroidism was defined as stable when no progression to ophthalmopathy occurred within 18 months of follow-up. T-cell repertoires of thyroid tissue and blood were compared in six or seven hyperthyroidism patients. After sampling, hyperthyroidism patients received methimazole starting at 30 mg daily, and ophthalmopathy patients received high-dose intravenous methylprednisolone. The study used signatures of the TCR beta repertoire to tell Graves' ophthalmopathy apart from Graves' hyperthyroidism and to predict which patients would progress to ophthalmopathy. An independent validation cohort comprised fewer than 20 hyperthyroidism patients and 17 patients who later progressed from hyperthyroidism to ophthalmopathy. To explore V-J signatures that distinguish ophthalmopathy from hyperthyroidism, a discovery set of about a hundred patients was enrolled, made up of over 40 with ophthalmopathy and 57 with stable hyperthyroidism. In total, approximately 130 blood samples were TCR-sequenced: 43 ophthalmopathy, about 75 hyperthyroidism and some 17 hyperthyroidism-to-ophthalmopathy patients.

For repertoire sequencing, TCR beta CDR3 regions were amplified from RNA transcripts. The first round of RT-PCR was done with HTBI primers and the Qiagen OneStep RT-PCR kit, and was followed by a second round of multiplex PCR, then size selection and purification. Sequencing of the libraries was carried out on an Illumina HiSeq2000 in paired-end mode with 100 bp reads. Regarding the original processing steps: SOAPnuke was used for read processing, and reads with adapters, uncalled bases, a mean Phred below 15, or no exact constant-primer or identifier match were discarded. COPE v1.2.5 was used to merge high-quality paired reads. Each unique nucleotide sequence was defined as a clonotype, and clonotypes were aligned to IMGT TRB V, D and J references with MiTCR v1.1. The analysis was limited to V-J combinations with a frequency above 0.0001, which together covered approximately 99% of repertoires. For each V-J combination, a TCR clonal expansion and chaos score was defined as F50 clonal expansion divided by the chaos observed in the TCRdist matrix. Welch's t-statistics and random forest were used to narrow the features down to more than 10 V-J combinations, which were then fed into a naive Bayes classifier. The similarity between thyroid and blood repertoires was quantified using the Morisita-Horn index. TCRdb's own reprocessing of the public reads used fastp at Q25 and MiXCR and kept productive beta chains. Every CDR3 protein is listed once, alongside the most common genes and DNA of its rows. These V and J calls derive from TCRdb rather than the authors' analysis. The sample contains about 600,000 distinct CDR3 sequences, 39% of them found a single time. Together, the top ten hold about 4% of the sample.

Patients with hyperthyroidism were aged 18 to 65 years, had been newly diagnosed, and had a disease duration of less than 2 months. Patients with other autoimmune diseases, uncontrolled infections, pregnancy or lactation were excluded. Diagnosis was based on clinical symptoms, serum thyroxine, TRAb, thyroid ultrasound and orbital computed tomography. Total RNA was extracted with Trizol reagent and quality-checked on an Agilent 2100 Bioanalyzer. Findings and caveats that apply to the study as a whole: No statistical method was used to predetermine the sample size, and group allocation was not hidden from the investigators. In validation, the model predicted ophthalmopathy progression with more than 70% sensitivity and 72.22% specificity; 12 predicted patients were CT-confirmed with GO in a median of about 6.2 months. Most of the expanded thyroid clonotypes with a frequency above 0.001 were also detected in blood, and it was suggested that the thyroid immune response may be reflected by blood repertoires. In cross-validation, the 13-signature model distinguished ophthalmopathy from stable hyperthyroidism with about 90% sensitivity and roughly 81% specificity, and in the test set the corresponding values were approximately 80% and 75%.

A remark on this clonotype: It lacks a known antigen. The sample holds no much larger clone one base away, and base qualities are not on file.

The receptor's source is an adult man with Graves' hyperthyroidism. The sequenced sample consisted of peripheral blood or thyroid tissue (not recorded which).

The nucleotide sequence reads as follows: TGTGCCAGCAGTGCCATCGGGGAGCTGTTTTTT. Translated, this gives CASSAIGELFF. The chain is encoded by TRBV2 joined to TRBJ2-2, with no confidently assigned D gene. V was cut back by 4 bases and J by 7 bases, leaving a gap of 4 bases between them. The CDR3 measures 11 amino acids from cysteine to phenylalanine. The retained sequence is limited to the CDR3, 33 bases, with the frame set at the first base. The CDR1 and CDR2 encoded by the germline V gene are SNHLY and FYNNEI.